Reported below is one T cell receptor beta chain. As yet, its antigen is unknown. The source of the sample is a study of cytomegalovirus exposure and HLA in healthy donors. About the study: As released early, the data held about 85 million unique TCRs from HLA-typed donors. Notes on the study in general: The authors later found HLA-associated TCR beta chains more clonally expanded than equally common others.

Primers for the PCR totalled 60 Vbeta and 13 Jbeta. TCRdb's table, derived via immunoSEQ multiplex PCR, lists solely in-frame clones and lacks some. Among 90,000 to 120,000 clones listed, around 80% were seen once. The CDR3 runs 14 residues. Looked up from germline, CDR1 is MNHNS and CDR2 is SASEGT. Trimming cost V 7 bases and J 0 bases, with 12 bases left between them. The genes are TRBV6-1 and TRBJ1-2; D is uncertain. Material: PBMCs. This sequence originates from a man aged 25 to 40 in good health and CMV-seropositive. CDR3 sequence reads: CASTRQQSNYGYTF. Here the CDR3 DNA reads TGTGCCAGCACAAGACAACAGTCTAACTATGGCTACACCTTC.